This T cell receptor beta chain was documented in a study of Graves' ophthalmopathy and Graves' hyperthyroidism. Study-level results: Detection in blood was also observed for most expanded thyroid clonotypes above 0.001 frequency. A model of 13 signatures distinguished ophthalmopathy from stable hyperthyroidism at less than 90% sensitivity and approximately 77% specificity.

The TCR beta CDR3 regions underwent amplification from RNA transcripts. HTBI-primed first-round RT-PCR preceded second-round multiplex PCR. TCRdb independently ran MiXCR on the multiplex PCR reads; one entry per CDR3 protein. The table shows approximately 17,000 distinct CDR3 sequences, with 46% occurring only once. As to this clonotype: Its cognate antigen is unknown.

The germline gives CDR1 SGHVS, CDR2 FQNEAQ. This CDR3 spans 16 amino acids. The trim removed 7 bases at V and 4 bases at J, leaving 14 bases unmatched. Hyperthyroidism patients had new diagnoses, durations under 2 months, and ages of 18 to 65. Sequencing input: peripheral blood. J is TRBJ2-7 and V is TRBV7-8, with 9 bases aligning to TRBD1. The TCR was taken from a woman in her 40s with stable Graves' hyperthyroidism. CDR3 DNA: TGTGCCAGCACCACCCGAATGGGGACAGGGATGTACGAGCAGTACTTC. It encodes CASTTRMGTGMYEQYF.